The clone carrying this TCR beta chain was detected a few times. Its antigen is currently unknown. The CDR3 consists of 12 residues. Germline CDR1 GTSNPN, CDR2 SVGIG (reference sequence). The ends were cut back, 2 bases at V and 4 bases at J, with 6 bases in the middle. This record belongs to a study of cytotoxic CD8 clonotypes in ibrutinib-treated CLL. The repertoire was sequenced with immunoSEQ multiplex PCR; TCRdb's copy has only in-frame clones and lacks some. The sample contains 43,000 or so clones, 65% of which appear only once. Study conclusions and caveats: Shared public clonotypes were rare, and on treatment they either got smaller or stayed the same.

The sample was PBMCs, taken after 24 months of ibrutinib treatment. J is TRBJ1-5 and V is TRBV30; D possibly corresponds to TRBD1 (5 bases). The source is a human donor with chronic lymphocytic leukemia. The CDR3 DNA sequence: TGTGCCTGGAGTTCAGGGAATCAGCCCCAGCATTTT. This gives the protein CAWSSGNQPQHF.